This T cell receptor (beta chain) was found in a study of blood T cell repertoires in COVID-19. The repertoire was sequenced with immunoSEQ multiplex PCR; TCRdb's copy has only in-frame clones and lacks some. The table includes approximately 350,000 clones, over 75% detected once. The junction had 11 bases not matched to a gene; V was cut back by 3 bases and J by 1 base. The CDR3 covers 19 residues. Germline CDR1 and CDR2: LGHNT and FRNRAP. The study counted Cohort 3 donors as recovered given two negative PCRs, clearance, or symptom resolution. This sequence joins TRBV12-5 and TRBJ2-3, with 12 bases that match TRBD2. Sequenced sample: PBMCs or T cells enriched from blood (not recorded which). The clonotype was recovered from a man aged 18 to 29 who had recovered from COVID-19. CDR3 sequence (DNA): TGTGCTAGTGGTTTCACCCTAGCGGGGGGGCTATTGCGCACAGATACGCAGTATTTT. Protein: CASGFTLAGGLLRTDTQYF.